This is a list of T cell receptor beta chains from one sample in a study of blood T cell repertoires in COVID-19. Measured with immunoSEQ multiplex PCR; TCRdb has only the in-frame clones, and not every one. The top ten hold approximately 6.3% of the sample, which has 120,000 or so clones, 65% to 85% seen once. The sequenced sample consisted of peripheral blood. These receptors came from a man aged 80 or over with active or convalescent COVID-19. Each CDR3 is given with its conserved first and last residue. A D gene is named only where the DNA matches it firmly. Clone sizes are given selectively: once, few, many, or a class where the clone is expanded.

clone size | J gene | D gene | V gene | CDR3 protein | CDR3 DNA
NA | TRBJ1-1 | TRBD1 | TRBV3-1/TRBV3-2 | CASSNRGHTEAFF | TGTGCCAGCAGTAACAGGGGGCACACTGAAGCTTTCTTT
NA | TRBJ1-3 | TRBD1 | TRBV4-3 | CASSQEAGGTIYF | TGCGCCAGCAGCCAAGAGGCAGGGGGCACCATATATTTT
NA | TRBJ1-1 | TRBD1 | TRBV7-3 | CASSQMGQQNTEAFF | TGTGCCAGCAGCCAAATGGGACAGCAGAACACTGAAGCTTTCTTT
NA | TRBJ1-5 | NA | TRBV15 | CATSRVGGGQPQHF | TGTGCCACCAGCAGAGTAGGGGGGGGGCAGCCCCAGCATTTT
NA | TRBJ1-4 | NA | TRBV7-2 | CASSPQGWSEKLFF | TGTGCCAGCAGCCCCCAGGGGTGGTCGGAAAAACTGTTTTTT
NA | TRBJ2-7 | TRBD2 | TRBV5-1 | CASSPSGTSESEQYF | TGCGCCAGCAGCCCGTCAGGGACTAGCGAGAGCGAGCAGTACTTC
NA | TRBJ1-1 | TRBD1 | TRBV11-2 | CASSQGQGAFF | TGTGCCAGCAGCCAAGGACAGGGAGCTTTCTTT
NA | TRBJ1-2 | TRBD1 | TRBV27 | CASSSPLGQGARGYTF | TGTGCCAGCAGTTCACCGCTCGGACAGGGGGCAAGGGGCTACACCTTC
NA | TRBJ1-1 | NA | TRBV9 | CASSPRQDMNTEAFF | TGTGCCAGCAGCCCCCGACAGGACATGAACACTGAAGCTTTCTTT
NA | TRBJ1-1 | NA | TRBV6-5 | CASSLPGLNTEAFF | TGTGCCAGCAGTCTACCGGGATTGAACACTGAAGCTTTCTTT
NA | TRBJ1-5 | NA | TRBV10-3 | CAISGADHQPQHF | TGTGCCATCAGTGGAGCGGACCATCAGCCCCAGCATTTT
NA | TRBJ1-5 | TRBD1 | TRBV7-8 | CASSLVAGTGYQPQHF | TGTGCCAGCAGCCTAGTGGCCGGGACAGGTTATCAGCCCCAGCATTTT
NA | TRBJ2-2 | TRBD1 | TRBV4-3 | CASSQGQGPGELFF | TGCGCCAGCAGCCAAGGACAGGGTCCCGGGGAGCTGTTTTTT
NA | TRBJ1-3 | NA | TRBV13 | CASSSQSSGNTIYF | TGTGCCAGCAGCTCACAGAGCTCTGGAAACACCATATATTTT
NA | TRBJ1-6 | TRBD1 | TRBV3-1/TRBV3-2 | CASSPGTGTYNSPLHF | TGTGCCAGCAGCCCCGGGACAGGTACCTATAATTCACCCCTCCACTTT
many | TRBJ2-7 | TRBD1 | TRBV7-2 | CASSAGGTGVEEQYF | TGTGCCAGCAGCGCAGGGGGGACAGGGGTGGAGGAGCAGTACTTC
NA | TRBJ2-5 | TRBD2 | TRBV18 | CASSPGLAETQYF | TGTGCCAGCTCACCGGGACTAGCGGAGACCCAGTACTTC
NA | TRBJ2-2 | NA | TRBV9 | CASSVFDSGNTGELFF | TGTGCCAGCAGCGTATTTGATAGCGGTAACACCGGGGAGCTGTTTTTT
NA | TRBJ1-2 | TRBD1 | TRBV7-8 | CASSYSTGGAYGYTF | TGTGCCAGCAGCTATTCCACAGGGGGCGCTTATGGCTACACCTTC
NA | TRBJ1-1 | TRBD1 | TRBV7-9 | CASSLGTGETEAFF | TGTGCCAGCAGCCTAGGGACAGGGGAAACTGAAGCTTTCTTT
NA | TRBJ1-1 | NA | TRBV29-1 | CSGRGGARTEAFF | TGCAGCGGGAGGGGAGGGGCGAGGACTGAAGCTTTCTTT
NA | TRBJ1-2 | TRBD1 | TRBV19 | CASSINRGALKDGYTF | TGTGCCAGTAGTATTAACAGGGGGGCTTTAAAGGATGGCTACACCTTC
NA | TRBJ1-1 | TRBD1 | TRBV7-6 | CASSFGGQGARTEAFF | TGTGCCAGCAGCTTCGGGGGACAGGGTGCAAGAACTGAAGCTTTCTTT
NA | TRBJ2-1 | NA | TRBV5-6 | CASSTGLSEQFF | TGTGCCAGCAGCACGGGACTTAGCGAGCAGTTCTTC
NA | TRBJ2-1 | NA | TRBV18 | CASSPPYYNEQFF | TGTGCCAGCTCACCACCGTATTACAATGAGCAGTTCTTC
NA | TRBJ2-5 | TRBD2 | TRBV11-2 | CASSQLAGQETQYF | TGTGCCAGCAGCCAACTAGCGGGGCAAGAGACCCAGTACTTC
NA | TRBJ1-5 | TRBD1 | TRBV19 | CASSISGGSNQPQHF | TGTGCCAGTAGTATATCAGGGGGAAGCAATCAGCCCCAGCATTTT
NA | TRBJ2-7 | NA | TRBV6-5 | CASSYVHYEQYF | TGTGCCAGCAGTTACGTACATTACGAGCAGTACTTC
NA | TRBJ1-2 | TRBD1 | TRBV27 | CASSTLQGASYGYTF | TGTGCCAGCAGCACTCTACAGGGGGCAAGCTATGGCTACACCTTC
NA | TRBJ1-2 | NA | TRBV18 | CASSPPNGGEYGYTF | TGTGCCAGCTCACCACCAAATGGGGGCGAGTATGGCTACACCTTC
NA | TRBJ1-4 | NA | TRBV6-5 | CASSRHSIPNEKLFF | TGTGCCAGCAGCCGCCACAGTATACCTAATGAAAAACTGTTTTTT
NA | TRBJ1-2 | NA | TRBV12-3/TRBV12-4 | CASSLLSRLGYTF | TGTGCCAGCAGTTTACTTTCACGACTTGGCTACACCTTC
NA | TRBJ1-4 | NA | TRBV7-9 | CASSRHGTNEKLFF | TGTGCCAGCAGCAGACACGGAACTAATGAAAAACTGTTTTTT
once | TRBJ2-7 | NA | TRBV14 | CASSLHSSAITEQYF | TGTGCCAGCAGCCTCCATTCTAGCGCTATTACTGAGCAGTACTTC
NA | TRBJ2-5 | TRBD1 | TRBV11-2 | CASSYRRQGSSQETQYF | TGTGCCAGCAGCTACAGAAGACAGGGGAGTAGCCAAGAGACCCAGTACTTC
NA | TRBJ2-1 | TRBD2 | TRBV5-1 | CASSSGLAGDNEQFF | TGCGCCAGCAGCTCGGGACTAGCGGGGGACAATGAGCAGTTCTTC
NA | TRBJ2-5 | TRBD2 | TRBV11-2 | CASSLEALAGGPETQYF | TGTGCCAGCAGCTTAGAGGCTCTAGCGGGGGGGCCAGAGACCCAGTACTTC
NA | TRBJ1-2 | NA | TRBV7-8 | CASSPDGGYGYTF | TGTGCCAGCAGCCCCGACGGGGGGTATGGCTACACCTTC
NA | TRBJ2-6 | TRBD1 | TRBV6-4 | CASSWSGTGASGANVLTF | TGTGCCAGCAGCTGGTCCGGGACAGGAGCCTCTGGGGCCAACGTCCTGACTTTC
NA | TRBJ2-3 | NA | TRBV7-2 | CASSLGEGVAQYF | TGTGCCAGCAGCTTAGGGGAGGGGGTTGCGCAGTATTTT
NA | TRBJ1-5 | TRBD1 | TRBV9 | CASSGTGGINQPQHF | TGTGCCAGCAGCGGAACAGGGGGCATCAATCAGCCCCAGCATTTT
NA | TRBJ2-7 | TRBD1 | TRBV7-3 | CASSLGSGTGSYEQYF | TGTGCCAGCAGCTTAGGGTCCGGGACAGGCTCCTACGAGCAGTACTTC
NA | TRBJ1-5 | NA | TRBV2 | CASSPGVYQPQHF | TGTGCCAGCAGCCCCGGGGTATATCAGCCCCAGCATTTT